The TCR beta chain under discussion was sequenced for a study of blood T cell repertoires in COVID-19. Study context: Spain, Italy and the United States supplied samples that represented acute and convalescent COVID-19. PBMCs, B-cell-depleted T cells, or T cells were the source of the cDNA or gDNA that made up the material.

Clones were sequenced by immunoSEQ multiplex PCR, and TCRdb holds only the in-frame ones, with some missing. The table has 85,000 to 120,000 clones, roughly 87% seen once. The germline V gene has CDR1 SNHLY and CDR2 FYNNEI. Germline trimming cut 6 bases from V and 2 bases from J; bases unmatched to any gene: 6. This CDR3 spans 14 amino acids. Sequenced material: peripheral blood. V gene TRBV2 combines with J gene TRBJ1-2; 7 bases match TRBD1. The TCR originated in a man aged 45-65 years with active COVID-19. CDR3 residues: CASRSWDSNYGYTF. DNA of the CDR3: TGTGCCAGCAGGAGCTGGGACAGCAACTATGGCTACACCTTC. The variable domain in full, completed from reference TRBV2 and TRBJ1-2, reads EPEVTQTPSHQVTQMGQEVILRCVPISNHLYFYWYRQILGQKVEFLVSFYNNEISEKSEIFDDQFSVERPDGSNFTLKIRSTKLEDSAMYFCASRSWDSNYGYTFGSGTRLTVV.